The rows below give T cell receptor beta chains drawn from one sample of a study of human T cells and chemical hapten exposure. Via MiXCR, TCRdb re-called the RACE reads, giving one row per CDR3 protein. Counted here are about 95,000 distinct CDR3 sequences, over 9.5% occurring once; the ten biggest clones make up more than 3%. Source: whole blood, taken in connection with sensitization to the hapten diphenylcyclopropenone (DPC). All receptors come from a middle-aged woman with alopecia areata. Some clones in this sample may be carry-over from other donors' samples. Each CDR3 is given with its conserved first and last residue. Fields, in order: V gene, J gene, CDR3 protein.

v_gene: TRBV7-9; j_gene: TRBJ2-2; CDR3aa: CASSFGDRLVNTGELFF
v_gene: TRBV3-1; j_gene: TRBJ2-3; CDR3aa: CASSRGLSGGSGTDTQYF
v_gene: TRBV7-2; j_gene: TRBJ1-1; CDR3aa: CASSLWGAASNTEAFF
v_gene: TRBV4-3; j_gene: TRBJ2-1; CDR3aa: CASSWGGPYEQFF
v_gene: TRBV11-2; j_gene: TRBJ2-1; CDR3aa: CASSLLRGRANEQFF
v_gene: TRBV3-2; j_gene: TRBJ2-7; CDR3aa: CASSQDRDRGDEQYF
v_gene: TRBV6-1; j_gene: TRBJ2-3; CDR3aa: CASSEAGHTDTQYF
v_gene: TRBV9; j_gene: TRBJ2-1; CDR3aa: CASSVVGQGGSYNEQFF
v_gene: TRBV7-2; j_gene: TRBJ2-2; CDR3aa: CASSLMRGANTGELFF
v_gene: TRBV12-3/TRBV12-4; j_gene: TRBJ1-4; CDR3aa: CASTPVPTNEKLFF
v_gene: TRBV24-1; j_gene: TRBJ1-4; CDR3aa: CATSDLDGLELFF
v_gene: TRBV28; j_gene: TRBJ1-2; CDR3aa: CASSTAAGGYTF
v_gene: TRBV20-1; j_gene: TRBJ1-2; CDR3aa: CSAHQVRVGYTF